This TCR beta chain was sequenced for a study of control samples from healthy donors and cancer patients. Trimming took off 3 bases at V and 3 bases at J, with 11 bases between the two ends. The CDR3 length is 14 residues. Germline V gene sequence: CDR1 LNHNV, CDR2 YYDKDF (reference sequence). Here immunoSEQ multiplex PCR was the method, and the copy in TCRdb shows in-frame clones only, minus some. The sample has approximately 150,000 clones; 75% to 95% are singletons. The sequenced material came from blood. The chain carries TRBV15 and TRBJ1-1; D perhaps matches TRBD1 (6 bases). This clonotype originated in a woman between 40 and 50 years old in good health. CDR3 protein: CATSRDSSYTEAFF. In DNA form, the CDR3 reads TGTGCCACCAGCAGGGACAGCAGTTACACTGAAGCTTTCTTT.